The 5 T cell receptor beta chains below were found in one sample sequenced in a study of identifying expanded T cells in peripheral blood. Clones were read by immunoSEQ multiplex PCR, and TCRdb kept only the in-frame ones, dropping some. This table holds under 100,000 clones, around 83% found once. The sequencing sample was made of blood. Receptor source: a person aged 18 to 75 in good health.

This clone appeared once. V is TRBV7-9 and J is TRBJ2-1; perhaps D is TRBD1 or TRBD2 (6 bases each). Per germline, CDR1 SEHNR and CDR2 FQNEAQ (reference sequence). The CDR3 consists of 16 residues. The germline V and J ends were trimmed by 4 bases and 5 bases, with 18 bases remaining between them. The CDR3 spells CASSSWGLALDNEQFF. For the CDR3, the DNA is TGTGCCAGCAGCTCTTGGGGGCTAGCGCTGGACAATGAGCAGTTCTTC.

The chain carries TRBV7-9 and TRBJ2-1, with 10 bases aligning to TRBD2. The CDR3 is made up of 15 amino acids. With 5 bases clipped from V and 6 bases from J, the junction kept 7 bases outside the gene matches. The germline gives CDR1 SEHNR, CDR2 FQNEAQ (reference sequence). The CDR3, as DNA: TGTGCCAGCAGCCTAAGCGGGGGGGTCGGCAATGAGCAGTTCTTC. Amino acids: CASSLSGGVGNEQFF.

The DNA of the CDR3 is TGTGCCAGCAGCTCATACCGGGACTCCCGGATGGATACGCAGTATTTT. Translated, it gives CASSSYRDSRMDTQYF. The V and J genes are TRBV13 and TRBJ2-3; a weak D match, TRBD2 (6 bases). With 4 bases removed from V and 6 bases from J, the gap between germline ends came to 20 bases. CDR3 size: 16 residues. CDR1 is PRHDT, CDR2 FYEKMQ, per germline (reference sequence). Supplemented by reference TRBV13 and TRBJ2-3, the full variable domain reads AAGVIQSPRHLIKEKRETATLKCYPIPRHDTVYWYQQGPGQDPQFLISFYEKMQSDKGSIPDRFSAQQFSDYHSELNMSSLELGDSALYFCASSSYRDSRMDTQYFGPGTRLTVL.

V and J are TRBV2 and TRBJ1-2; D is possibly TRBD1 (5 bases). The length of the CDR3 is 13 residues. Germline V CDR1 and CDR2: SNHLY, FYNNEI. V lost 8 bases and J 5 bases, leaving 15 bases between the germline ends. The CDR3 DNA reads TGTGCCAGCTCCGGGACTCCAGTATATGGCTACACCTTC. As protein: CASSGTPVYGYTF.

The chain uses TRBV2 and TRBJ2-6, with unresolved D. This CDR3 is 13 amino acids long. CDR1 is SNHLY and CDR2 is FYNNEI in the germline V gene. In nucleotides, the CDR3 is TGTGCTGGCACGTCCACTGGGGCCAACGTCCTGACTTTC. It specifies CAGTSTGANVLTF.